This is a list of T cell receptor beta chains from one sample in a study of blood T cell repertoires in COVID-19. The data were produced by immunoSEQ multiplex PCR, yet TCRdb's version contains in-frame clones alone and is incomplete. The sample consists of 350,000 to 550,000 clones, around 88% of them appearing once. The specimen sequenced was peripheral blood. These receptors were obtained from a woman between 25 and 40 years old with acute or convalescent COVID-19. CDR3s include the opening cysteine and the closing phenylalanine or tryptophan. The D gene is left open where the match is weak. The size entry is marked missing in some rows and otherwise reads once, few, many or a size class.

CDR3,DNA,size,J,D,V
CASSSEGTYEQYF,TGTGCCAGCAGCTCGGAGGGTACCTACGAGCAGTACTTC,NA,TRBJ2-7,NA,TRBV5-4
CASSAGHSGPTDTQYF,TGTGCCAGCAGCGCGGGACATTCTGGGCCCACAGATACGCAGTATTTT,NA,TRBJ2-3,NA,TRBV9
CASSRDSPRETQYF,TGCGCCAGCAGCCGGGACTCCCCCCGAGAGACCCAGTACTTC,NA,TRBJ2-5,NA,TRBV5-1
CASSLDGGSRYF,TGTGCCAGCAGCTTAGACGGAGGCAGCAGGTACTTC,NA,TRBJ2-5,NA,TRBV7-6
CAFGGNTDTQYF,TGTGCTTTCGGAGGGAACACAGATACGCAGTATTTT,NA,TRBJ2-3,NA,TRBV6-6
CAIRQAWEQYF,TGTGCCATCAGGCAGGCTTGGGAGCAGTACTTC,once,TRBJ2-7,NA,TRBV10-3
CASSIDAGTRNTEAFF,TGTGCCAGCAGCATTGATGCCGGGACACGGAACACTGAAGCTTTCTTT,NA,TRBJ1-1,NA,TRBV9
CASSLRGPDPMNEQFF,TGTGCCAGCAGCTTACGCGGCCCCGACCCTATGAATGAGCAGTTCTTC,NA,TRBJ2-1,NA,TRBV7-3
CASKRDRVSVTEAFF,TGTGCCAGCAAGAGGGACAGGGTTTCTGTCACTGAAGCTTTCTTT,NA,TRBJ1-1,TRBD1,TRBV6-5
CASSIVSDSDTQYF,TGTGCCAGTAGTATAGTGTCCGACTCCGATACGCAGTATTTT,NA,TRBJ2-3,NA,TRBV19
CASSSGTGLWGYTF,TGTGCCAGCAGCTCTGGGACAGGGCTATGGGGCTACACCTTC,NA,TRBJ1-2,TRBD1,TRBV5-4
CAWVEGQETQYF,TGTGCCTGGGTCGAGGGCCAAGAGACCCAGTACTTC,NA,TRBJ2-5,NA,TRBV30
CAWRYRATGGRLFF,TGTGCCTGGAGATATCGGGCGACGGGGGGGCGTCTGTTCTTC,NA,TRBJ2-1,TRBD2,TRBV30
CASRRAGAPDTQYF,TGCGCCAGCAGACGGGCAGGGGCGCCAGATACGCAGTATTTT,NA,TRBJ2-3,NA,TRBV5-1
CASSELTGSYNEQFF,TGTGCCAGCAGTGAACTGACTGGCTCCTACAATGAGCAGTTCTTC,NA,TRBJ2-1,NA,TRBV2
CASSLDWVTGYNSPLHF,TGTGCCAGCAGCTTAGACTGGGTGACAGGATATAATTCACCCCTCCACTTT,few,TRBJ1-6,NA,TRBV11-2
CASSLDGFGARTDTQYF,TGTGCCAGCAGCTTAGACGGTTTTGGGGCCCGCACAGATACGCAGTATTTT,NA,TRBJ2-3,NA,TRBV11-2
CASSGQGAGETQYF,TGCGCCAGCAGCGGGCAGGGGGCAGGAGAGACCCAGTACTTC,NA,TRBJ2-5,TRBD1,TRBV5-1
CASSYVSPDTEAFF,TGCGCCAGCAGCTACGTGTCGCCAGACACTGAAGCTTTCTTT,NA,TRBJ1-1,NA,TRBV5-1
CASSLTGADTGELFF,TGTGCCAGCAGCTTGACAGGGGCCGACACCGGGGAGCTGTTTTTT,few,TRBJ2-2,TRBD1,TRBV7-3
CAWSVLGGRTGELFF,TGTGCCTGGAGTGTCCTAGGGGGCAGGACCGGGGAGCTGTTTTTT,NA,TRBJ2-2,TRBD1,TRBV30
CARADYLAKNIQYF,TGTGCCAGAGCGGACTACCTAGCCAAAAACATTCAGTACTTC,few,TRBJ2-4,NA,TRBV2
CASSHAGDNQPQHF,TGTGCCAGCAGCCATGCGGGGGACAATCAGCCCCAGCATTTT,once,TRBJ1-5,NA,TRBV4-2
CASRFGLAGGLGTGELFF,TGTGCCAGCAGGTTCGGACTAGCGGGGGGATTGGGCACCGGGGAGCTGTTTTTT,once,TRBJ2-2,TRBD2,TRBV5-4
CASSLDRDYESTGELFF,TGTGCCAGCAGTTTAGACAGGGATTATGAAAGCACCGGGGAGCTGTTTTTT,NA,TRBJ2-2,TRBD1,TRBV28
CASRGRTGGDQPQHF,TGTGCCAGCAGAGGAAGGACAGGGGGGGATCAGCCCCAGCATTTT,NA,TRBJ1-5,TRBD1,TRBV2
CASRPPRGYNEQFF,TGTGCCAGCAGGCCCCCGAGAGGTTACAATGAGCAGTTCTTC,NA,TRBJ2-1,NA,TRBV2
CASSTRPGGYTF,TGTGCCAGCAGCACAAGACCGGGTGGCTACACCTTC,NA,TRBJ1-2,NA,TRBV3-1/TRBV3-2
CASSIGIAQETQYF,TGTGCCAGTAGTATCGGGATTGCTCAAGAGACCCAGTACTTC,NA,TRBJ2-5,NA,TRBV19
CAISSAEGTAANTQYF,TGTGCCATCAGTTCGGCGGAAGGTACAGCGGCGAATACGCAGTATTTT,NA,TRBJ2-3,NA,TRBV10-3
CASSGGAFYEQYF,TGTGCCAGCTCCGGAGGGGCTTTCTACGAGCAGTACTTC,once,TRBJ2-7,NA,TRBV7-2
CASSLRGMGNQPQHF,TGTGCCAGCAGTTTGCGGGGTATGGGCAATCAGCCCCAGCATTTT,NA,TRBJ1-5,NA,TRBV27
CASSHERGFTDTQYF,TGTGCCAGCAGCCATGAGCGGGGTTTCACAGATACGCAGTATTTT,NA,TRBJ2-3,TRBD2,TRBV14
CATTDRLRETQYF,TGTGCCACCACGGACAGGCTTAGAGAGACCCAGTACTTC,NA,TRBJ2-5,TRBD1,TRBV19
CASSPRGGEAFF,TGTGCCAGCAGCCCCAGGGGCGGTGAAGCTTTCTTT,NA,TRBJ1-1,NA,TRBV27
CASSYAQGRQPQHF,TGTGCCAGCAGTTACGCACAGGGTCGGCAGCCCCAGCATTTT,NA,TRBJ1-5,NA,TRBV6-5
CSVESQTQYF,TGCAGCGTTGAAAGCCAGACCCAGTACTTC,few,TRBJ2-5,NA,TRBV29-1
CASSYSDTEAFF,TGTGCCAGCAGTTACAGCGACACTGAAGCTTTCTTT,once,TRBJ1-1,NA,TRBV6-6
CASSVDRGGETQYF,TGTGCCAGCAGCGTCGACAGGGGTGGAGAGACCCAGTACTTC,NA,TRBJ2-5,TRBD1,TRBV9
CASSIGTPGSTEAFF,TGTGCCAGTAGTATAGGAACCCCGGGTTCAACTGAAGCTTTCTTT,NA,TRBJ1-1,NA,TRBV19
CASSQDLGQTNQPQHF,TGTGCCAGCAGCCAAGATCTGGGACAGACAAATCAGCCCCAGCATTTT,NA,TRBJ1-5,TRBD1,TRBV4-2
CASSFPSGGGNTDTQYF,TGTGCCAGCAGTTTCCCGAGTGGGGGGGGGAACACAGATACGCAGTATTTT,once,TRBJ2-3,TRBD2,TRBV28
CASREAANSNQPQHF,TGCGCCAGCAGAGAGGCAGCTAATAGCAATCAGCCCCAGCATTTT,NA,TRBJ1-5,NA,TRBV5-1
CASADNYEQYF,TGTGCCAGCGCCGACAACTACGAGCAGTACTTC,once,TRBJ2-7,NA,TRBV18
CAWSSGEYEQYF,TGTGCCTGGAGTTCGGGGGAGTACGAGCAGTACTTC,few,TRBJ2-7,NA,TRBV30
CAWNPDRDYEQYF,TGTGCCTGGAACCCTGACAGGGACTACGAGCAGTACTTC,NA,TRBJ2-7,TRBD1,TRBV30
CASSQDGGGNNEQFF,TGTGCCAGCAGCCAAGATGGCGGGGGAAACAATGAGCAGTTCTTC,NA,TRBJ2-1,TRBD2,TRBV3-1/TRBV3-2
CASSLPGGTDTQYF,TGTGCCAGCAGCTTGCCAGGCGGCACAGATACGCAGTATTTT,once,TRBJ2-3,NA,TRBV5-4
CASSIDRGGYGYTF,TGTGCCAGTAGTATTGACAGGGGAGGTTATGGCTACACCTTC,NA,TRBJ1-2,TRBD1,TRBV19
CASSLPGGSNEQFF,TGCGCCAGCAGCCTCCCTGGAGGGAGCAATGAGCAGTTCTTC,NA,TRBJ2-1,NA,TRBV5-1
CSVVRQDLNYGYTF,TGCAGCGTTGTAAGACAGGACCTGAACTATGGCTACACCTTC,NA,TRBJ1-2,NA,TRBV29-1